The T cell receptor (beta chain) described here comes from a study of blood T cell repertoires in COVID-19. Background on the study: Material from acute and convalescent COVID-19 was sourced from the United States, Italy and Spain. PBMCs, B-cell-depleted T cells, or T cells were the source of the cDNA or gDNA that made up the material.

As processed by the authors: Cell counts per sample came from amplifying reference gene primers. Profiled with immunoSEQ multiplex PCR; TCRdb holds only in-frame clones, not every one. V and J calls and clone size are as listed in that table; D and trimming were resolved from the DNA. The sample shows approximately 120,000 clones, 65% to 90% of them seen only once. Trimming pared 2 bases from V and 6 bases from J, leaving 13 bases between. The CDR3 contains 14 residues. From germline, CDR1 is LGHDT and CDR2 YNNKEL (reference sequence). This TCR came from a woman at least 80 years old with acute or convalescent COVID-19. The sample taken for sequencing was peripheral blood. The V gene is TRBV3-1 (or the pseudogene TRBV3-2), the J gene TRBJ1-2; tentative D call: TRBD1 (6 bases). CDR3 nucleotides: TGTGCCAGCAGCCAATTTCTGGACAGTAATGGCTACACCTTC. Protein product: CASSQFLDSNGYTF.